These 30 T cell receptor beta chains share one sample of origin, sequenced in a study of blood T cell repertoires in COVID-19. TCRdb keeps only in-frame clones here, not all; method: immunoSEQ multiplex PCR. Of tens of thousands of clones listed, around 92% are singletons. Sequenced sample: peripheral blood. The receptors were sampled from a woman of 80 years or more with acute or convalescent COVID-19.

The chain carries TRBV7-2 and TRBJ1-2; D may be TRBD1 (6 bases). Trimming cost V 1 base and J 5 bases, with 17 bases left between them. The V gene's germline CDR1 is SGHTA and CDR2 FQGNSA. The CDR3 totals 16 residues. CDR3 DNA: TGTGCCAGCAGCTTAGGGGGGCCAGGGCTCCAATATGGCTACACCTTC. Its protein is CASSLGGPGLQYGYTF.

The rearrangement joins TRBV5-6 to TRBJ1-2; D possibly corresponds to TRBD1 (6 bases). Deletions cut 3 bases from V and 0 bases from J, with 12 bases between. The CDR3 is 15 amino acids. Germline lookup yields CDR1 SGHDT and CDR2 YYEEEE. This chain's CDR3 is CASSSPRTANYGYTF. The CDR3 DNA sequence: TGTGCCAGCAGCTCCCCCCGGACAGCTAACTATGGCTACACCTTC.

V and J are TRBV7-2 and TRBJ1-2; the match to TRBD1 covers 7 bases. After removal of 5 bases from V and 2 bases from J, the junction contained 8 bases not matched to a gene. The germline gives CDR1 SGHTA, CDR2 FQGNSA. CDR3 length: 15 amino acids. The DNA for the CDR3 is TGTGCCAGCAGCCTACTACCGACAGGGAACTATGGCTACACCTTC. Translated: CASSLLPTGNYGYTF.

The chain couples TRBV10-3 to TRBJ2-5; 9 bases map to TRBD2. CDR1 is ENHRY, CDR2 SYGVKD, per germline. The V and J ends lost 3 bases and 2 bases, in that order; junction bases with no gene match: 10. This CDR3 spans 17 amino acids. The CDR3 DNA follows: TGTGCCATCAGTGATCCTGGGCTAGCGGGGTTACAAGAGACCCAGTACTTC. This sequence encodes CAISDPGLAGLQETQYF.

This chain uses TRBV30 with TRBJ2-3; no reliable D call. The germline CDR1 and CDR2 sequences are GTSNPN and SVGIG (reference sequence). The CDR3 consists of 11 residues. The ends were cut back, 6 bases at V and 3 bases at J, with 7 bases in the middle. The CDR3 loop reads CACTGTDTQYF. DNA of the CDR3: TGTGCCTGCACCGGGACAGATACGCAGTATTTT.

The rearrangement links TRBV19 to TRBJ1-2; a weak D match, TRBD1 (5 bases). Germline lookup yields CDR1 LNHDA and CDR2 SQIVND (reference sequence). The CDR3 runs to 13 residues. With 5 bases removed from V and 6 bases from J, the gap between germline ends came to 13 bases. CDR3 coding DNA: TGTGCCAGTAGTTTGGACACAATAGATGGCTACACCTTC. This codes for CASSLDTIDGYTF.

The gene calls are TRBV18 and TRBJ1-5, with TRBD1 matching 8 bases. Germline V lookup: CDR1 KGHSH, CDR2 LQKENI. V trimming: 2 bases; J trimming: 6 bases; junction bases outside the gene matches: 6. The CDR3 contains 15 residues. The CDR3 DNA sequence: TGTGCCAGCTCACCAGGGACAGGATCAGGTCAGCCCCAGCATTTT. Translating gives CASSPGTGSGQPQHF.

CDR3 loop: CASSELTDTQYF. CDR3 bases: TGTGCCAGCAGTGAACTCACAGATACGCAGTATTTT. V usage is TRBV2 and J usage is TRBJ2-3; no definite D call. CDR1 SNHLY and CDR2 FYNNEI come from the germline V gene. Trimming left V 2 bases short and J 2 bases short, with 2 bases between. The CDR3 length is 12 residues.

The CDR3 reads CASRQGARTEAFF. The CDR3 coding sequence is TGTGCCAGCAGGCAGGGGGCTCGGACTGAAGCTTTCTTT. The chain couples TRBV3-1 (or the pseudogene TRBV3-2) to TRBJ1-1; 8 bases align to TRBD1. Trimming at V came to 6 bases and at J to 5 bases, leaving 5 bases not matched to a gene. This CDR3 comprises 13 residues. CDR1 LGHDT and CDR2 YNNKEL come from the germline V gene (reference sequence).

The V gene is TRBV5-1, the J gene TRBJ2-4; 11 nucleotides agree with TRBD1. Germline CDR1 SGHRS, CDR2 YFSETQ. The CDR3 contains 14 residues. The junction had 5 bases not matched to a gene; V was cut back by 4 bases and J by 8 bases. This chain's CDR3 is CASSPGQGVHIQYF. For the CDR3, the DNA is TGCGCCAGCAGCCCGGGACAGGGGGTTCACATTCAGTACTTC. The whole variable domain, remainder taken from reference TRBV5-1 and TRBJ2-4, is KAGVTQTPRYLIKTRGQQVTLSCSPISGHRSVSWYQQTPGQGLQFLFEYFSETQRNKGNFPGRFSGRQFSNSRSEMNVSTLELGDSALYLCASSPGQGVHIQYFGAGTRLSVL.

This sequence joins TRBV18 and TRBJ2-7, with 7 bases lining up with TRBD1. With 0 bases clipped from V and 9 bases from J, the junction kept 8 bases outside the gene matches. This CDR3 has 14 amino acids. Germline values: CDR1 KGHSH, CDR2 LQKENI. The CDR3 coding sequence is TGTGCCAGCTCACCACCGGGTAGACAGGGAGCGCAGTACTTC. Its translation is CASSPPGRQGAQYF.

The chain combines TRBV6-5 with TRBJ2-3; 7 bases fit TRBD2. This CDR3 spans 15 amino acids. Germline V gives CDR1 MNHEY, CDR2 SVGAGI. The junction had 10 bases not matched to a gene; V was cut back by 8 bases and J by 2 bases. CDR3 in amino acids: CASSIRGDDTDTQYF. In nucleotides, the CDR3 is TGTGCCAGCTCCATACGGGGGGACGACACAGATACGCAGTATTTT.

The chain links TRBV7-2 to TRBJ1-1, with D tentatively TRBD1 (5 bases). V dropped 5 bases and J dropped 1 base, with 11 bases sitting between them. Germline V lookup: CDR1 SGHTA, CDR2 FQGNSA. The CDR3 spans 14 residues. The CDR3 here is CASSPWGKNTEAFF. In DNA form, the CDR3 reads TGTGCCAGCAGCCCCTGGGGCAAGAACACTGAAGCTTTCTTT.

The chain uses TRBV6-5 and TRBJ2-5; D remains unclear. Looked up from germline, CDR1 is MNHEY and CDR2 is SVGAGI. Between the trimmed V and J ends, which lost 0 bases and 5 bases, there was a span of 16 bases. The CDR3 length is 16 residues. As DNA, the CDR3 is TGTGCCAGCAGTTACTCGGGCAGTTTCCGTGCTGAGACCCAGTACTTC. Protein sequence: CASSYSGSFRAETQYF.

This sequence joins TRBV18 and TRBJ1-5, with 9 bases aligning to TRBD1. V lost 2 bases to trimming and J lost 5 bases; unmatched junction nucleotides: 4. The V gene's germline CDR1 is KGHSH and CDR2 LQKENI. The CDR3 runs to 15 residues. CDR3 residues: CASSPAQGAYQPQHF. The CDR3, as DNA: TGTGCCAGCTCACCAGCACAGGGGGCGTATCAGCCCCAGCATTTT.

The V and J genes are TRBV18 and TRBJ2-3; TRBD2 matches 12 bases. Losses at the gene ends were 3 bases for V and 2 bases for J; bases not matched to a gene: 9. CDR1 and CDR2 from the germline V gene are KGHSH and LQKENI. The CDR3 has 18 residues. Here the CDR3 reads CASSPGTSGGMVTDTQYF. CDR3 DNA sequence: TGTGCCAGCTCACCGGGAACTAGCGGGGGGATGGTCACAGATACGCAGTATTTT. Using reference TRBV18 and TRBJ2-3 for the parts outside the CDR3, the full variable domain is NAGVMQNPRHLVRRRGQEARLRCSPMKGHSHVYWYRQLPEEGLKFMVYLQKENIIDESGMPKERFSAEFPKEGPSILRIQQVVRGDSAAYFCASSPGTSGGMVTDTQYFGPGTRLTVL.

The J gene is TRBJ2-5, the V gene TRBV7-8, with no clear D. Between the trimmed V and J ends, which lost 5 bases and 5 bases, there was a span of 9 bases. This CDR3 comprises 12 residues. CDR1 is SGHVS, CDR2 FQNEAQ, per germline. The DNA of the CDR3 is TGTGCCAGCAGCAACCCCCGGGAGACCCAGTACTTC. Translated, it gives CASSNPRETQYF.

The chain couples TRBV15 to TRBJ2-1, with 8 bases fitting TRBD1. After removal of 5 bases from V and 6 bases from J, the junction contained 15 bases not matched to a gene. Germline CDR1 LNHNV, CDR2 YYDKDF (reference sequence). The CDR3 contains 17 residues. In nucleotides, the CDR3 is TGTGCCACCAGCGTCCCCGGACGAGGACAGGGCTCCAATGAGCAGTTCTTC. It is translated as CATSVPGRGQGSNEQFF.

The genes are TRBV3-1 (or the pseudogene TRBV3-2) and TRBJ1-1; D is unclear. The length of the CDR3 is 13 residues. The V end lost 3 bases, the J end lost 3 bases, and 8 bases lay between the germline ends. CDR1 and CDR2 (germline): LGHDT, YNNKEL (reference sequence). CDR3 coding DNA: TGTGCCAGCAGCCATGCAGTCTACACTGAAGCTTTCTTT. Its translation: CASSHAVYTEAFF.

This chain joins TRBV27 and TRBJ1-2; D is undetermined. Trimming shortened V by 6 bases and J by 8 bases, and 22 bases separated the two germline ends. In germline, CDR1 is MNHEY, CDR2 SMNVEV (reference sequence). This CDR3 has 15 residues. This CDR3 is CASSRSDRPAKGYTF. CDR3 DNA: TGTGCCAGCAGCCGAAGCGACCGCCCGGCCAAGGGCTACACCTTC.

DNA for the CDR3: TGTGCCAGCAGCGCCCCCGGGACAGGCTACAATGAGCAGTTCTTC. This codes for CASSAPGTGYNEQFF. V usage is TRBV6-5 and J usage is TRBJ2-1; 8 bases map to TRBD1. Germline CDR1 reads MNHEY; CDR2 reads SVGAGI. Germline trimming cut 6 bases from V and 3 bases from J; bases unmatched to any gene: 7. The CDR3 totals 15 residues.

The rearrangement uses TRBV2 and TRBJ2-1; 13 nucleotides line up with TRBD2. Trimming cost V 6 bases and J 5 bases; bases outside gene matches: 4. CDR3 size: 15 residues. Germline CDR1 reads SNHLY; CDR2 reads FYNNEI. The CDR3 DNA follows: TGTGCCAGCAGAGTACTAGCGGGGGGGGACAATGAGCAGTTCTTC. Amino acids: CASRVLAGGDNEQFF.

Here the CDR3 DNA reads TGCGCCAGCAGCTTAGGAGACAGGGTGGAACCCCTCCACTTT. This sequence encodes CASSLGDRVEPLHF. The V and J genes are TRBV5-1 and TRBJ1-6, with 7 bases fitting TRBD1. This CDR3 contains 14 residues. V was clipped by 2 bases and J by 12 bases; unmatched bases: 8. Germline CDR1 and CDR2: SGHRS and YFSETQ.

The sample holds one count of this clone. The CDR3: CASSQAGTGLDGYTF. The CDR3 region has the DNA TGTGCCAGCAGCCAAGCCGGGACAGGGCTGGATGGCTACACCTTC. The rearrangement links TRBV14 to TRBJ1-2, with 9 positions matching TRBD1. Losses at the gene ends were 1 base for V and 6 bases for J; bases not matched to a gene: 6. The CDR3 has 15 amino acids. Germline V gene lookup returns CDR1 SGHDN and CDR2 FVKESK.

There are a few counts of this clone. V gene TRBV30 combines with J gene TRBJ2-7; D not certain. Germline-derived CDR1 and CDR2 are GTSNPN and SVGIG (reference sequence). CDR3 length equals 15 residues. V lost 3 bases to trimming and J lost 4 bases, with 19 bases between them. The CDR3 loop reads CAWSPPQAVVYEQYF. The CDR3 DNA reads TGTGCCTGGAGCCCCCCCCAGGCTGTGGTTTACGAGCAGTACTTC.

This rearrangement joins TRBV7-9 to TRBJ2-5; the D is unclear. The CDR3 extends over 12 amino acids. Trimming shortened V by 5 bases and J by 5 bases, and 9 bases separated the two germline ends. The germline CDR1 and CDR2 sequences are SEHNR and FQNEAQ (reference sequence). CDR3 residues: CASSDSWETQYF. CDR3 DNA: TGTGCCAGCAGCGATAGCTGGGAGACCCAGTACTTC.

This chain joins TRBV5-4 and TRBJ2-5, with 13 bases lining up with TRBD2. Trimming removed 4 bases from V and 4 bases from J; junction bases left unmatched: 4. Germline V gene data show CDR1 as SGHNT and CDR2 as YYREEE (reference sequence). CDR3 size: 15 residues. As DNA, the CDR3 is TGTGCCAGCAGCGTGGGACTAGCGGGGACAGAGACCCAGTACTTC. It is translated as CASSVGLAGTETQYF.

The V call is TRBV6-6, the J call TRBJ1-2; 7 bases agree with TRBD1. Germline V gene data show CDR1 as MNHNY and CDR2 as SVGAGI (reference sequence). CDR3 size: 16 residues. Losses at the gene ends were 2 bases for V and 5 bases for J; bases not matched to a gene: 11. The CDR3 loop is CASSYTQGAGGYGYTF. CDR3 DNA sequence: TGTGCCAGCAGTTACACTCAAGGCGCAGGGGGGTATGGCTACACCTTC.

V gene TRBV9 combines with J gene TRBJ1-6; tentatively, D is TRBD1 (5 bases). The V end lost 2 bases, the J end lost 10 bases, and 13 bases lay between the germline ends. The CDR3 is 14 amino acids. CDR1 SGDLS and CDR2 YYNGEE come from the germline V gene. CDR3 region: CASSVTDTRSPLHF. CDR3 DNA: TGTGCCAGCAGCGTGACAGATACGCGGTCACCCCTCCACTTT. Combining the CDR3 with reference TRBV9 and TRBJ1-6 gives the whole variable domain DSGVTQTPKHLITATGQRVTLRCSPRSGDLSVYWYQQSLDQGLQFLIQYYNGEERAKGNILERFSAQQFPDLHSELNLSSLELGDSALYFCASSVTDTRSPLHFGNGTRLTVT.

The gene calls are TRBV5-8 and TRBJ1-4, with a tentative D call TRBD1 (5 bases). CDR3 length: 14 amino acids. Germline V gene data show CDR1 as SGHTS and CDR2 as YDEGEE. V lost 1 base and J 13 bases, leaving 17 bases between the germline ends. CDR3 sequence: CASSLRQWGGRLFF. DNA of the CDR3: TGTGCCAGCAGCTTGAGACAGTGGGGCGGCAGACTGTTTTTT. Full variable domain (rest looked up from reference TRBV5-8 and TRBJ1-4): EAGVTQSPTHLIKTRGQQATLRCSPISGHTSVYWYQQALGLGLQFLLWYDEGEERNRGNFPPRFSGRQFPNYSSELNVNALELEDSALYLCASSLRQWGGRLFFGSGTQLSVL.